This T cell receptor (beta chain) came from a study of blood T cell repertoires in COVID-19. Study details: Samples taken during acute and convalescent COVID-19 were collected in the United States, Italy and Spain.

Participants were aged roughly 18 to 89 years, lived in 24 US areas, and enrolled virtually. Assignments of participants to cohorts depended upon their own reported clinical history. The CDR3 consists of 13 residues. Losses at the gene ends were 5 bases for V and 10 bases for J; bases not matched to a gene: 10. CDR1 MNHEY and CDR2 SVGEGT come from the germline V gene. Original processing notes: Counts of nucleated cells, estimated from reference gene primer amplification, were obtained. Clones were read by immunoSEQ multiplex PCR, and TCRdb kept only the in-frame ones, dropping some. That table is the source of V, J and clone size, and D and trimming were worked out from the DNA. The sample records hundreds of thousands of clones, 90% being singletons.

The chain combines TRBV6-2 or TRBV6-3 with TRBJ1-1; 7 bases align to TRBD1. The source of this sequence is a man aged 60 to 69 who had recovered from COVID-19. The sample was PBMCs or T cells enriched from blood (not recorded which). CDR3 DNA sequence: TGTGCCAGCAGTGCGACAGGGATCCCCCGAGCTTTCTTT. Its protein product is CASSATGIPRAFF.